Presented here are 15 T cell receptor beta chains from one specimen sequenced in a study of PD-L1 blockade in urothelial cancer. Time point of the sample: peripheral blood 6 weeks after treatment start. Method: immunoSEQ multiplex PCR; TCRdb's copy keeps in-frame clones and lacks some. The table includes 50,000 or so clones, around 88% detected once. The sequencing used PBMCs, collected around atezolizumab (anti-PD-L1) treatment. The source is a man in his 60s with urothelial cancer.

CDR3 DNA sequence: TGTGCCAGCAGTTACCACGGACAAAGTGGGACCCAGTACTTC. Encoded protein: CASSYHGQSGTQYF. The genes are TRBV6-5 and TRBJ2-5; weak D call: TRBD1 (5 bases). This CDR3 has 14 amino acids. Looked up from germline, CDR1 is MNHEY and CDR2 is SVGAGI. V dropped 2 bases and J dropped 7 bases, with 14 bases sitting between them.

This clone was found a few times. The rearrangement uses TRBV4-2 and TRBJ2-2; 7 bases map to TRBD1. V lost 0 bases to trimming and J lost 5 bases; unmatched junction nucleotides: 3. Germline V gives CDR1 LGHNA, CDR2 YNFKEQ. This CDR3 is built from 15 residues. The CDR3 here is CASSQETGWTGELFF. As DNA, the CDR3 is TGTGCCAGCAGCCAAGAGACAGGGTGGACCGGGGAGCTGTTTTTT.

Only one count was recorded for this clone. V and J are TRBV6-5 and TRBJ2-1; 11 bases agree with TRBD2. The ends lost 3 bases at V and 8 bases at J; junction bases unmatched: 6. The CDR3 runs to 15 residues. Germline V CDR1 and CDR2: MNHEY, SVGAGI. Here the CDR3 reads CASSYRLAGKYEQFF. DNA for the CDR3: TGTGCCAGCAGTTATCGACTAGCGGGGAAGTATGAGCAGTTCTTC.

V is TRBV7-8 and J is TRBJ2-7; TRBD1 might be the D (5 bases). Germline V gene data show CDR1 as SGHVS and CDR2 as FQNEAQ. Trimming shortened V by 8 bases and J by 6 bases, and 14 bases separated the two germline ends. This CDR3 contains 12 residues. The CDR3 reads CASSKTVGEQYF. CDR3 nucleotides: TGTGCCAGCTCTAAGACAGTCGGCGAGCAGTACTTC.

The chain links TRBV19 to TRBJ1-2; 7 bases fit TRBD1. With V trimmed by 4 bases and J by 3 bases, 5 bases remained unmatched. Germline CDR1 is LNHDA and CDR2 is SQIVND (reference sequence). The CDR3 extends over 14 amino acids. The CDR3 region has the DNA TGTGCCAGTAGTAGAACCGGGACAGACTATGGCTACACCTTC. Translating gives CASSRTGTDYGYTF. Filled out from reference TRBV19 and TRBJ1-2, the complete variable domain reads DGGITQSPKYLFRKEGQNVTLSCEQNLNHDAMYWYRQDPGQGLRLIYYSQIVNDFQKGDIAEGYSVSREKKESFPLTVTSAQKNPTAFYLCASSRTGTDYGYTFGSGTRLTVV.

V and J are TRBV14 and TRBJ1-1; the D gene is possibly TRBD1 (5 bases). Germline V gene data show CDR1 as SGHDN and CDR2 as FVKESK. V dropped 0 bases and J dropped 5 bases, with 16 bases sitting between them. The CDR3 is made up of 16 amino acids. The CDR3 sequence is CASSQDLGVRMTEAFF. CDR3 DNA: TGTGCCAGCAGCCAAGATTTAGGGGTTAGGATGACTGAAGCTTTCTTT.

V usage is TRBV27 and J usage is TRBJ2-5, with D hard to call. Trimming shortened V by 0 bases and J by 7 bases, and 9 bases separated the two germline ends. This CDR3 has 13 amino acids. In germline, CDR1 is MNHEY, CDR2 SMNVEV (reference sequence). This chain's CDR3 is CASSLSGAATQYF. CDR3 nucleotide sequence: TGTGCCAGCAGTTTATCGGGTGCGGCGACCCAGTACTTC.

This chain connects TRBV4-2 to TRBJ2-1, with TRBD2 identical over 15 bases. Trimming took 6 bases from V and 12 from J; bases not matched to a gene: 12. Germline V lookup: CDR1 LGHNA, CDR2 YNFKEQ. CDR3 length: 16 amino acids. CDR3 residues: CASSSPGLAGGMVQFF. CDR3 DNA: TGTGCCAGCAGTTCTCCGGGACTAGCGGGGGGAATGGTGCAGTTCTTC.

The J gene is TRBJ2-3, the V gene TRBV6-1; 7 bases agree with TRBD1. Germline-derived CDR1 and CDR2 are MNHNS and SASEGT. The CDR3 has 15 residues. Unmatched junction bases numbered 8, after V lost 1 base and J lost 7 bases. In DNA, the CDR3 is TGTGCCAGCAGTGAAGGACAGGGCCCTTTCTATACGCAGTATTTT. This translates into CASSEGQGPFYTQYF.

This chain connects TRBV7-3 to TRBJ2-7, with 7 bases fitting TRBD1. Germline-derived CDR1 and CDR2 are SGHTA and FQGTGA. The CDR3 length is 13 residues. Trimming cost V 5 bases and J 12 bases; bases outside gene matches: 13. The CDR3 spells CASSAGGSTTPYF. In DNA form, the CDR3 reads TGTGCCAGCAGCGCAGGGGGATCAACCACCCCGTACTTC.

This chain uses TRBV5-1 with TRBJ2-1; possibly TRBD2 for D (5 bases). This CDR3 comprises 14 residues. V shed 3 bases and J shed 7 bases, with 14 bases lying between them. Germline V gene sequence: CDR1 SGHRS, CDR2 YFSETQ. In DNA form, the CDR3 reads TGCGCCAGCAGCTCGGACCCTCCGGGGAATGAGCAGTTCTTC. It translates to CASSSDPPGNEQFF.

As DNA, the CDR3 is TGTGCCAGCAGCCAAGATGGACTAGCGGCTTACAATGAGCAGTTCTTC. As protein: CASSQDGLAAYNEQFF. The chain couples TRBV14 to TRBJ2-1; TRBD2 aligns across 10 bases. J gave up 4 bases and V 0 bases, and 3 bases lay outside the gene matches. The CDR3 is 16 residues long. CDR1 is SGHDN, CDR2 FVKESK, per germline. The full variable domain, in which reference TRBV14 and TRBJ2-1 provide the parts outside the CDR3, is EAGVTQFPSHSVIEKGQTVTLRCDPISGHDNLYWYRRVMGKEIKFLLHFVKESKQDESGMPNNRFLAERTGGTYSTLKVQPAELEDSGVYFCASSQDGLAAYNEQFFGPGTRLTVL.

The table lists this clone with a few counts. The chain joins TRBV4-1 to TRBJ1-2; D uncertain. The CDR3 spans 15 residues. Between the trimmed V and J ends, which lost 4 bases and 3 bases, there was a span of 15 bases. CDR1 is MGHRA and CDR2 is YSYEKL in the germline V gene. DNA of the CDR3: TGCGCCAGCAGCCGATTGAATCGGGAGGACTATGGCTACACCTTC. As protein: CASSRLNREDYGYTF.

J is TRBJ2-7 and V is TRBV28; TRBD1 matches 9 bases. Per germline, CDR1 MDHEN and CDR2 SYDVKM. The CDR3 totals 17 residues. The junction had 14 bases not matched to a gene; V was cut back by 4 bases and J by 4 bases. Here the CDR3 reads CASSSLSQGAFQYEQYF. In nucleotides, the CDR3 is TGTGCCAGCAGTTCTTTGTCACAGGGGGCGTTTCAGTACGAGCAGTACTTC.

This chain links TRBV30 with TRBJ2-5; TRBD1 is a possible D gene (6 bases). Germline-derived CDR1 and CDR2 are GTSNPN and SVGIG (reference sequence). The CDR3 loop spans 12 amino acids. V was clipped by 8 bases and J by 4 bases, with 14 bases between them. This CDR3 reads CAGSLGGETQYF. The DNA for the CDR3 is TGTGCCGGTTCTCTAGGGGGAGAGACCCAGTACTTC.